The 12 T cell receptor beta chains presented below share a single source sample, sequenced in a study of blood T cell repertoires in COVID-19. Profiled with immunoSEQ multiplex PCR; TCRdb holds only in-frame clones, not every one. The sample consists of more than 250,000 clones, 88% of them appearing once. Sequenced sample: peripheral blood. Receptor source: a human donor in a cohort sampled during active COVID-19.

The chain joins TRBV3-1 (or the pseudogene TRBV3-2) to TRBJ1-4; the D is unclear. Germline V CDR1 and CDR2: LGHDT, YNNKEL (reference sequence). This CDR3 region has 14 residues. Trimming shortened V by 1 base and J by 10 bases, and 13 bases separated the two germline ends. The CDR3 DNA is TGTGCCAGCAGCCAAGTGAAGGCGGGGTTAAAACTGTTTTTT. Its protein is CASSQVKAGLKLFF.

This sequence joins TRBV6-2 or TRBV6-3 and TRBJ1-3, with D uncertain. The CDR3 has 13 amino acids. The V and J ends lost 6 bases and 2 bases respectively, with 8 bases between them. CDR1 and CDR2 (germline): MNHEY, SVGEGT. The CDR3 region has the DNA TGTGCCAGCAGCCTAGAACCTGGAAACACCATATATTTT. Encoded protein: CASSLEPGNTIYF.

This chain connects TRBV4-2 to TRBJ1-1, with 7 bases identical to TRBD1. The ends lost 4 bases at V and 10 bases at J; junction bases unmatched: 12. CDR3 length: 14 amino acids. Per the germline V gene, CDR1 is LGHNA and CDR2 is YNFKEQ. CDR3 in DNA: TGTGCCAGCAGCCGGCCGGGACAGCAAGATCCAGCTTTCTTT. It encodes CASSRPGQQDPAFF.

The chain has TRBV7-8 and TRBJ1-1; D perhaps matches TRBD1 (6 bases). V was cut by 5 bases and J by 11 bases, with 18 bases left in between. This CDR3 is built from 13 residues. The germline V gene encodes CDR1 SGHVS and CDR2 FQNEAQ. CDR3 nucleotides: TGTGCCAGCAGCCCCGTAGGGGACATTCTGGCTTTCTTT. This codes for CASSPVGDILAFF.

V gene TRBV4-1 combines with J gene TRBJ2-7, with 8 nucleotides matching TRBD1. V lost 1 base, J lost 3 bases, and 5 bases stayed unmatched. The length of the CDR3 is 15 residues. The germline gives CDR1 MGHRA, CDR2 YSYEKL. As DNA, the CDR3 is TGCGCCAGCAGCCAAGTTCTGACAGGGGTCTACGAGCAGTACTTC. Translating it yields CASSQVLTGVYEQYF.

This rearrangement joins TRBV7-8 to TRBJ2-5; D not resolved. CDR3 length: 15 residues. Trimming stripped 0 bases from V and 2 bases from J, with 10 bases between. Germline V gives CDR1 SGHVS, CDR2 FQNEAQ. CDR3 coding DNA: TGTGCCAGCAGCTTAGCTCTGGCTAGACAAGAGACCCAGTACTTC. This encodes CASSLALARQETQYF. Full variable domain (outside the CDR3, taken from reference TRBV7-8 and TRBJ2-5): GAGVSQSPRYKVAKRGQDVALRCDPISGHVSLFWYQQALGQGPEFLTYFQNEAQLDKSGLPSDRFFAERPEGSVSTLKIQRTQQEDSAVYLCASSLALARQETQYFGPGTRLLVL.

CDR3 sequence: CASSNKGGSGGTYNEQFF. The CDR3 DNA follows: TGTGCCAGCTCGAATAAAGGAGGTAGCGGGGGGACCTACAATGAGCAGTTCTTC. This chain connects TRBV18 to TRBJ2-1; 10 nucleotides match TRBD2. Germline V CDR1 and CDR2: KGHSH, LQKENI. The CDR3 has 18 residues. V lost 6 bases to trimming and J lost 2 bases; unmatched junction nucleotides: 13.

The chain uses TRBV5-8 and TRBJ1-6; a possible D gene is TRBD1 (6 bases). Per germline, CDR1 SGHTS and CDR2 YDEGEE. The CDR3 covers 18 residues. V lost 4 bases and J 5 bases, leaving 22 bases between the germline ends. Here the CDR3 reads CASSPGGISGQDNSPLHF. The CDR3 coding sequence is TGTGCCAGCAGCCCAGGTGGGATCTCGGGACAAGATAATTCACCCCTCCACTTT.

The chain combines TRBV19 with TRBJ2-7; 8 positions match TRBD1. Germline values: CDR1 LNHDA, CDR2 SQIVND (reference sequence). This CDR3 contains 15 residues. V dropped 3 bases and J dropped 4; count of bases not matched to a gene: 8. The CDR3 bases are TGTGCCAGTAGTATTGAAGGACAGGGAAGGTACGAGCAGTACTTC. Its protein product is CASSIEGQGRYEQYF.

The chain recombines TRBV9 with TRBJ1-1, with 8 nucleotides matching TRBD1. Germline V gene sequence: CDR1 SGDLS, CDR2 YYNGEE. V dropped 3 bases and J dropped 9; count of bases not matched to a gene: 4. The length of the CDR3 is 12 residues. This CDR3 is CASSAQGAQAFF. The CDR3 nucleotides are TGTGCCAGCAGCGCCCAGGGGGCGCAAGCTTTCTTT.

The V call is TRBV9, the J call TRBJ2-2, with D perhaps TRBD1 (6 bases). This CDR3 has 15 residues. V lost 3 bases and J lost 6, with 15 bases in between. The germline gives CDR1 SGDLS, CDR2 YYNGEE. The CDR3 DNA reads as TGTGCCAGCAGCGAACAGGGTTACCAACCCGGGGAGCTGTTTTTT. Translating gives CASSEQGYQPGELFF.

J is TRBJ1-1 and V is TRBV28; 7 bases map to TRBD1. The CDR3 totals 15 residues. V was pared by 2 bases and J by 3 bases, with 6 bases of the junction left unmatched. Germline CDR1 is MDHEN and CDR2 is SYDVKM. The CDR3 sequence is CASSLGVRGYTEAFF. The DNA for the CDR3 is TGTGCCAGCAGTTTAGGAGTCAGGGGGTACACTGAAGCTTTCTTT.